The T cell receptor (beta chain) described here comes from a study of T cell responses to AZD1222 COVID-19 vaccine. Overall study findings and caveats: Repertoire samples came only from after the peak T cell response. Nearly half of spike-specific TCRs reportedly go after variant regions that carry no mutations. Among AZD1222 vaccinees, only five or six were seropositive at baseline. Donors, mostly white British, included more females; clonal diversity was possibly underestimated.

This table comes from immunoSEQ multiplex PCR, and its TCRdb copy is limited to in-frame clones, with some not included. Here the sample spans fewer than 150,000 clones, about 90% being singletons. The CDR3 extends over 16 amino acids. Germline assignment: CDR1 SGHNT and CDR2 YENEEA. Trimming at V came to 0 bases and at J to 7 bases, leaving 5 bases not matched to a gene. About this clone itself: Its antigen is not known.

The chain is built from TRBV11-3 and TRBJ2-1; the match to TRBD2 covers 11 bases. The origin of this receptor is an adult in good health. This specimen consisted of peripheral blood, obtained on day 0 of AZD1222 vaccination. The CDR3 here is CASSLDLAGGRNEQFF. Here the CDR3 DNA reads TGTGCCAGCAGCTTAGACCTAGCGGGAGGAAGAAATGAGCAGTTCTTC. The full variable domain, with the rest looked up from reference TRBV11-3 and TRBJ2-1, is EAGVVQSPRYKIIEKKQPVAFWCNPISGHNTLYWYLQNLGQGPELLIRYENEEAVDDSQLPKDRFSAERLKGVDSTLKIQPAELGDSAVYLCASSLDLAGGRNEQFFGPGTRLTVL.